The 29 T cell receptor beta chains reported below all come from one sample, sequenced in a study of blood T cell repertoires in COVID-19. Here immunoSEQ multiplex PCR was the method, and the copy in TCRdb shows in-frame clones only, minus some. The sample lists 180,000 or so clones, roughly three quarters occurring once. Sequencing was done on a sample of peripheral blood. The source of these receptors is a woman aged 50 to 60 with active or convalescent COVID-19.

This clone was detected only once. The V and J genes are TRBV7-9 and TRBJ2-2, with D hard to call. In germline, CDR1 is SEHNR, CDR2 FQNEAQ (reference sequence). Trimming pared 0 bases from V and 2 bases from J, leaving 7 bases between. The CDR3 loop spans 15 amino acids. CDR3 coding DNA: TGTGCCAGCAGCTTAGCCTCGACTAACACCGGGGAGCTGTTTTTT. It is translated as CASSLASTNTGELFF.

This clone showed up just once. The chain carries TRBV30 and TRBJ2-1; 7 nucleotides match TRBD2. V was pared by 5 bases and J by 0 bases, with 10 bases of the junction left unmatched. The CDR3 covers 16 residues. Germline assignment: CDR1 GTSNPN and CDR2 SVGIG (reference sequence). As DNA, the CDR3 is TGTGCCTGGGAGGGAGGGGTACTTAGCTCCTACAATGAGCAGTTCTTC. This encodes CAWEGGVLSSYNEQFF.

This chain links TRBV5-1 with TRBJ1-1; D unclear. Germline V lookup: CDR1 SGHRS, CDR2 YFSETQ. The CDR3 is 12 residues long. The V end was cut by 4 bases, the J end by 6 bases, with 10 bases between. The CDR3: CASSESSSEAFF. Here the CDR3 DNA reads TGCGCCAGCAGCGAGAGTAGTTCTGAAGCTTTCTTT.

This chain uses TRBV19 with TRBJ2-2; D gene unclear. Germline lookup yields CDR1 LNHDA and CDR2 SQIVND (reference sequence). Trimming pared 7 bases from V and 1 base from J, leaving 10 bases between. The CDR3 consists of 14 residues. CDR3 DNA sequence: TGTGCCAGTAATTTGGCAATGAACACCGGGGAGCTGTTTTTT. Its translation is CASNLAMNTGELFF.

The CDR3 nucleotides are TGTGCCAGCAATGTTGGCGGTGGGGGGGCGAAGAATTCACCCCTCCACTTT. Amino acids: CASNVGGGGAKNSPLHF. This chain connects TRBV28 to TRBJ1-6, with a weak D call TRBD1 (6 bases). V gave up 7 bases and J gave up 7 bases, with 23 bases separating them. This CDR3 has 17 residues. Germline V lookup: CDR1 MDHEN, CDR2 SYDVKM.

This sequence joins TRBV18 and TRBJ2-5; 8 nucleotides align to TRBD1. Trimming removed 3 bases from V and 5 bases from J; junction bases left unmatched: 11. The CDR3 contains 16 residues. CDR1 is KGHSH, CDR2 LQKENI, per germline. CDR3 bases: TGTGCCAGCTCACCGTTCGCCCAGGGGGCGGATGAGACCCAGTACTTC. It yields the protein CASSPFAQGADETQYF.

The J gene is TRBJ1-2, the V gene TRBV5-1; D not resolved. V was shortened by 1 base and J by 6 bases, with 13 bases between the two germline ends. The V gene's germline CDR1 is SGHRS and CDR2 YFSETQ. The CDR3 has 14 residues. The CDR3 DNA follows: TGCGCCAGCAGCTTGTCGGCGGTGGAGGATGGCTACACCTTC. Its protein product is CASSLSAVEDGYTF.

The chain joins TRBV30 to TRBJ1-2, with 9 nucleotides matching TRBD1. CDR3 length equals 13 residues. V shed 3 bases, J shed 7 bases, and the junction held 6 bases outside the gene matches. Germline V gene sequence: CDR1 GTSNPN, CDR2 SVGIG (reference sequence). The CDR3 DNA reads TGTGCCTGGAGCCGGGACAGGGTTGTTGGCTACACCTTC. Amino acid sequence: CAWSRDRVVGYTF.

There are a few counts of this clone. The chain is built from TRBV28 and TRBJ1-1, with D perhaps TRBD1 (5 bases). This CDR3 contains 11 residues. V gave up 1 base and J gave up 11 bases, with 8 bases separating them. Germline CDR1 and CDR2: MDHEN and SYDVKM. This CDR3 is CASSLYRQAFF. As DNA, the CDR3 is TGTGCCAGCAGTTTATACAGGCAGGCTTTCTTT.

J is TRBJ2-5 and V is TRBV5-1, with D maybe TRBD1 (6 bases). Germline V gene lookup returns CDR1 SGHRS and CDR2 YFSETQ. Trimming left V 3 bases short and J 1 base short, with 13 bases between. This CDR3 contains 15 residues. CDR3 DNA: TGCGCCAGCAGCTCGACAGGTCGGTTCCAAGAGACCCAGTACTTC. It is translated as CASSSTGRFQETQYF.

The V gene is TRBV19, the J gene TRBJ1-3; possibly TRBD1 for D (6 bases). The V end was cut by 3 bases, the J end by 0 bases, with 9 bases between. CDR1 LNHDA and CDR2 SQIVND come from the germline V gene (reference sequence). The CDR3 covers 15 residues. The CDR3 here is CASSMGHRSGNTIYF. The CDR3 DNA is TGTGCCAGTAGTATGGGACATCGCTCTGGAAACACCATATATTTT.

This chain uses TRBV5-4 with TRBJ1-6; no reliable D call. Germline V CDR1 and CDR2: SGHNT, YYREEE (reference sequence). The CDR3 runs 14 residues. Trimming pared 0 bases from V and 8 bases from J, leaving 9 bases between. The chain's CDR3 is CASSLVGEDSPLHF. CDR3 coding DNA: TGTGCCAGCAGCTTGGTTGGGGAGGATTCACCCCTCCACTTT.

The CDR3 region has the DNA TGTGCCAGCAGCCCCGGGACTAACAATGAGCAGTTCTTC. Protein sequence: CASSPGTNNEQFF. This rearrangement joins TRBV9 to TRBJ2-1; 7 positions agree with TRBD2. This CDR3 contains 13 residues. CDR1 is SGDLS, CDR2 YYNGEE, per germline. V dropped 4 bases and J dropped 5; count of bases not matched to a gene: 3.

The gene calls are TRBV4-3 and TRBJ1-2; D remains ambiguous. The length of the CDR3 is 15 residues. Germline CDR1 LGHNA, CDR2 YSLEER. The V end was cut by 4 bases, the J end by 2 bases, with 14 bases between. The CDR3 DNA reads as TGCGCCAGCAGCCGGATAGCGGCCCAAAACTATGGCTACACCTTC. It specifies CASSRIAAQNYGYTF.

The chain couples TRBV29-1 to TRBJ2-5, with TRBD2 matching over 7 bases. Trimming cost V 1 base and J 7 bases; bases outside gene matches: 9. In germline, CDR1 is SQVTM, CDR2 ANQGSEA. The CDR3 has 14 amino acids. CDR3 protein: CSVEVGGSSTTQYF. Here the CDR3 DNA reads TGCAGCGTTGAAGTGGGCGGGAGTTCTACGACCCAGTACTTC.

The rearrangement links TRBV29-1 to TRBJ2-5, with 8 bases matching TRBD2. The length of the CDR3 is 14 residues. Germline CDR1 and CDR2: SQVTM and ANQGSEA. Trimming removed 3 bases from V and 5 bases from J; junction bases left unmatched: 8. The DNA of the CDR3 is TGCAGCGTTGAGGTAGCGGGGACCTCGGAGACCCAGTACTTC. Translated: CSVEVAGTSETQYF.

The CDR3 protein is CASRRDNEDGYTF. CDR3 coding DNA: TGTGCCAGCAGACGGGACAACGAAGATGGCTACACCTTC. The chain carries TRBV5-4 and TRBJ1-2, with D possibly matching TRBD1 (6 bases). V was pared by 5 bases and J by 6 bases, with 14 bases between. From germline, CDR1 is SGHNT and CDR2 YYREEE (reference sequence). This CDR3 spans 13 amino acids.

The rearrangement uses TRBV10-1 and TRBJ2-2; tentatively, D is TRBD2 (5 bases). V was clipped by 2 bases and J by 4 bases, with 17 bases between them. Germline V CDR1 and CDR2: WNHNN, SYGVQD (reference sequence). The CDR3 sequence is 17 residues long. The CDR3 nucleotides are TGCGCCAGCAGTGAGACCCAGCGGCCCTTAGGCACCGGGGAGCTGTTTTTT. It yields the protein CASSETQRPLGTGELFF.

The chain has TRBV7-2 and TRBJ1-2, with 8 bases fitting TRBD1. The CDR3 extends over 15 amino acids. V lost 2 bases to trimming and J lost 5 bases; unmatched junction nucleotides: 7. Germline-derived CDR1 and CDR2 are SGHTA and FQGNSA. The CDR3 DNA is TGTGCCAGCAGCTTAAATCAGGGGGCCCTGTATGGCTACACCTTC. The encoded protein is CASSLNQGALYGYTF.

The chain carries TRBV10-3 and TRBJ1-5, with D possibly matching TRBD1 (5 bases). The V end was cut by 8 bases, the J end by 5 bases, with 7 bases between. This CDR3 is built from 11 residues. Germline CDR1 ENHRY, CDR2 SYGVKD. The CDR3 here is CAIGADQPQHF. The CDR3, as DNA: TGTGCCATCGGGGCCGATCAGCCCCAGCATTTT.

This chain uses TRBV12-5 with TRBJ1-1, with D possibly being TRBD1 (5 bases). V lost 1 base and J lost 3, with 9 bases in between. The CDR3 has 14 residues. CDR1 and CDR2 from the germline V gene are LGHNT and FRNRAP. CDR3 sequence reads: CASGLDGGDTEAFF. Here the CDR3 DNA reads TGTGCTAGTGGTTTGGACGGGGGGGACACTGAAGCTTTCTTT.

The rearrangement links TRBV19 to TRBJ1-3; 8 bases map to TRBD1. In germline, CDR1 is LNHDA, CDR2 SQIVND (reference sequence). The ends lost 9 bases at V and 0 bases at J; junction bases unmatched: 4. The CDR3 has 14 amino acids. The CDR3 sequence: CASGQGISGNTIYF. CDR3 DNA sequence: TGTGCCAGCGGACAGGGAATCTCTGGAAACACCATATATTTT.

This sequence joins TRBV6-1 and TRBJ2-3; D gene ambiguous. Looked up from germline, CDR1 is MNHNS and CDR2 is SASEGT. V lost 2 bases, J lost 2 bases, and 5 bases lay in between. The CDR3 contains 13 residues. This CDR3 reads CASSELYTDTQYF. CDR3 nucleotides: TGTGCCAGCAGTGAACTGTACACAGATACGCAGTATTTT.

This chain links TRBV7-2 with TRBJ2-3; TRBD2 matches at 9 bases. J was trimmed by 6 bases and V by 5 bases; bases with no gene match: 15. The CDR3 runs 17 residues. Germline assignment: CDR1 SGHTA and CDR2 FQGNSA. CDR3 amino acids: CASSPPVAGASPDTQYF. In DNA, the CDR3 is TGTGCCAGCAGCCCCCCAGTAGCGGGGGCCTCGCCGGATACGCAGTATTTT.

For the CDR3, the DNA is TGTGCCAGCAGTAGGGGAACGGGCAATCAGCCCCAGCATTTT. It yields the protein CASSRGTGNQPQHF. This chain links TRBV25-1 with TRBJ1-5; possible D gene TRBD1, 5 bases. Germline loops: CDR1 MGHDK, CDR2 SYGVNS. The CDR3 has 14 residues. V lost 5 bases and J 2 bases, leaving 10 bases between the germline ends. Combining the CDR3 with reference TRBV25-1 and TRBJ1-5 gives the whole variable domain EADIYQTPRYLVIGTGKKITLECSQTMGHDKMYWYQQDPGMELHLIHYSYGVNSTEKGDLSSESTVSRIRTEHFPLTLESARPSHTSQYLCASSRGTGNQPQHFGDGTRLSIL.

The chain uses TRBV30 and TRBJ1-1, with 8 bases matching TRBD1. Germline CDR1 reads GTSNPN; CDR2 reads SVGIG (reference sequence). Unmatched junction bases numbered 7, after V lost 4 bases and J lost 9 bases. This CDR3 is 12 amino acids long. This chain's CDR3 is CAWMYRDRKAFF. CDR3 nucleotide sequence: TGTGCCTGGATGTATAGGGACAGGAAAGCTTTCTTT.

This rearrangement joins TRBV23-1 to TRBJ1-4, with 9 bases lining up with TRBD1. TRBV23-1 is given ORF status, its function remaining uncertain. The ends lost 3 bases at V and 6 bases at J; junction bases unmatched: 2. CDR3 size: 14 residues. The CDR3: CASSHGTGYEKLFF. CDR3 DNA sequence: TGCGCCAGCAGTCATGGGACAGGGTATGAAAAACTGTTTTTT.

The chain couples TRBV9 to TRBJ2-1; D is unresolved. The CDR3 runs 14 residues. Trimming stripped 4 bases from V and 0 bases from J, with 8 bases between. Germline-derived CDR1 and CDR2 are SGDLS and YYNGEE. The chain's CDR3 is CASSRRSSYNEQFF. DNA of the CDR3: TGTGCCAGCAGCCGGCGGAGCTCCTACAATGAGCAGTTCTTC.

Only a few counts were recorded for this clone. The chain employs TRBV4-2 and TRBJ1-2; 8 nucleotides line up with TRBD1. In germline, CDR1 is LGHNA, CDR2 YNFKEQ. The CDR3 covers 14 residues. V lost 4 bases to trimming and J lost 3 bases; unmatched junction nucleotides: 4. The CDR3 loop reads CASSRQGADYGYTF. The CDR3 bases are TGTGCCAGCAGCCGTCAGGGGGCAGACTATGGCTACACCTTC.